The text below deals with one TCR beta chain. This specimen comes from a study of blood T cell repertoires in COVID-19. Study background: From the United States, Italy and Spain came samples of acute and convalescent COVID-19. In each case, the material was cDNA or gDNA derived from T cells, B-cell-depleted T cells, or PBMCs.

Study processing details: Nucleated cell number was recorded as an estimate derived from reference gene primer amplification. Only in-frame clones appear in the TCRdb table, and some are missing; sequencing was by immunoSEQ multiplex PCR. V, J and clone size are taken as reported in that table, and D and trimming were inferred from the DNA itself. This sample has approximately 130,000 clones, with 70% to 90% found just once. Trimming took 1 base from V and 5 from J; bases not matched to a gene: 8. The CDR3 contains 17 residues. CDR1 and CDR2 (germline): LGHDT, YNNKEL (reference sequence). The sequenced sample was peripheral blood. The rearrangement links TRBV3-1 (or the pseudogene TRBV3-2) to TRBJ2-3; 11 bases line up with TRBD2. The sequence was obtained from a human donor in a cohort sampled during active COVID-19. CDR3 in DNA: TGTGCCAGCAGCCAAGGATATAGCGGGGGGGCTAAAGATACGCAGTATTTT. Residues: CASSQGYSGGAKDTQYF.